This T cell receptor beta chain was profiled in a study of control samples from healthy donors and cancer patients. Sequenced by immunoSEQ multiplex PCR; TCRdb stores in-frame clones only, minus some. Found here are 130,000 or so clones, more than 70% of them singletons; the top ten hold roughly 3.2%. Deletions cut 5 bases from V and 4 bases from J, with 8 bases between. Germline loops: CDR1 SEHNR, CDR2 FQNEAQ (reference sequence). CDR3 size: 12 residues. Notes on this clone: Different DNA sequences within this sample yield the same CDR3.

The rearrangement joins TRBV7-9 to TRBJ1-2; D gene uncertain. The sequencing input was blood. The TCR originated in a man aged 45-65 years in good health. CDR3 nucleotides: TGTGCCAGCAGCCCCCAAGGCTATGGCTACACCTTC. Its protein product is CASSPQGYGYTF.